The T cell receptor (beta chain) under discussion was sequenced for a study of cytomegalovirus exposure and HLA in healthy donors. General study findings and limits: Within an earlier analysis, most TCR beta V segments proved productive either about 90% or about 30% of the time. Analyzed later, most CMV-associated TCR beta chains appeared HLA-restricted.

Looked up from germline, CDR1 is MNHEY and CDR2 is SMNVEV (reference sequence). This CDR3 is 14 amino acids long. Primers: 60 Vbeta forward and 13 Jbeta reverse. Assay: immunoSEQ multiplex PCR; the TCRdb copy retains only in-frame clones and omits some. The sample comprises around 200,000 clones, almost 80% of which are singletons, and 1.5% to 2% rests with the top ten. In regard to this clone: Its antigen is not known. Mismatch with germline at one junction end may stem from a read error.

The donors comprised healthy bone marrow donors. This receptor was obtained from a man aged 18-30 years in good health and CMV-seronegative. The sequenced sample consisted of PBMCs. This sequence joins TRBV27 and TRBJ2-3; 12 bases line up with TRBD2. The CDR3 here is CASSSGTSGSPRDF. The CDR3 DNA reads as TGTGCCAGCTCTTCCGGGACTAGCGGGTCCCCCAGGGATTTT.